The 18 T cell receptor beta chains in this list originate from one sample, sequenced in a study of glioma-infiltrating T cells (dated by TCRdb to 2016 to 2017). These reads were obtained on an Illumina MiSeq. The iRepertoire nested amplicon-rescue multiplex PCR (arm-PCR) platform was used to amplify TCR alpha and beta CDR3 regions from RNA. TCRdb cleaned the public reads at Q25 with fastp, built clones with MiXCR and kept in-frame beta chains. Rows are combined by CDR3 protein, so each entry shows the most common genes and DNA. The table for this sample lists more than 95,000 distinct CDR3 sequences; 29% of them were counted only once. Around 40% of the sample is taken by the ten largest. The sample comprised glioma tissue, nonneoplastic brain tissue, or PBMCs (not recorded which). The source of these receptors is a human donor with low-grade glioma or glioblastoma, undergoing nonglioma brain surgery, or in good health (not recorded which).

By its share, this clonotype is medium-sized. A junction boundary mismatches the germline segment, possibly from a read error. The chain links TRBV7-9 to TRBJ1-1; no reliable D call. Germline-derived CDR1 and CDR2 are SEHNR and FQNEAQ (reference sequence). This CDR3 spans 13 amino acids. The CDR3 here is CASSLATNTEAFF. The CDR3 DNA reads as TGTGCCAGCAGCCTAGCAACGAACACTGAAGCTTTCTTT.

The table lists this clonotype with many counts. The CDR3 DNA follows: TGCAGTGCTAGACTCGGAGGAGAGACCCAGTACTTC. Translating it yields CSARLGGETQYF. The V gene is TRBV20-1, the J gene TRBJ2-5; TRBD2 might be the D (5 bases). CDR3 size: 12 residues. The ends were cut back, 2 bases at V and 4 bases at J, with 8 bases in the middle. Germline V CDR1 and CDR2: DFQATT, SNEGSKA (reference sequence).

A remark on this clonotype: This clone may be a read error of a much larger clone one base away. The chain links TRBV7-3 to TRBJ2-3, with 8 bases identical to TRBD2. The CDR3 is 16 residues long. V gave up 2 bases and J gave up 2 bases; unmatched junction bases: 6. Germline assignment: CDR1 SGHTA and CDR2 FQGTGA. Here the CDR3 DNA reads TGTGCCAGCAGCTTAGGAGGCGGGGGGTCCACAGATACGCAGTATTTT. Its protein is CASSLGGGGSTDTQYF.

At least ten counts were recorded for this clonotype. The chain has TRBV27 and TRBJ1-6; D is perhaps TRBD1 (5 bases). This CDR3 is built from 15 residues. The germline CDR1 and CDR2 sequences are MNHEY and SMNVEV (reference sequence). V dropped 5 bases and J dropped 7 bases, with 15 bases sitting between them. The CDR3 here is CASSPPRTSNSPLHF. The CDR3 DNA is TGTGCCAGCAGTCCTCCCAGGACATCCAATTCACCCCTCCACTTT.

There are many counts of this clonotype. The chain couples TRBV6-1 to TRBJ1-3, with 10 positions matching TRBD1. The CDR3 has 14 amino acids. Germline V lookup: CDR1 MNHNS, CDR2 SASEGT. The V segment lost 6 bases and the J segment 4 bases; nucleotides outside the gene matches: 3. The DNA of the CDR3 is TGTGCCAGCAGCCCGGGACAGGGGGGAAACACCATATATTTT. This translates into CASSPGQGGNTIYF.

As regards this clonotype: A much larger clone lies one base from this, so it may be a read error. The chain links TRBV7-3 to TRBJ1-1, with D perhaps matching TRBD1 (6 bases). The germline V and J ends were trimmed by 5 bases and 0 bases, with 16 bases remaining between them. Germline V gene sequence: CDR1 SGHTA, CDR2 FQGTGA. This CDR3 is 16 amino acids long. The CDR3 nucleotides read TGTGCCAGCAGCCGGGGACATCTTAGCCTGAACACTGAAGCTTTCTTT. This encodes CASSRGHLSLNTEAFF.

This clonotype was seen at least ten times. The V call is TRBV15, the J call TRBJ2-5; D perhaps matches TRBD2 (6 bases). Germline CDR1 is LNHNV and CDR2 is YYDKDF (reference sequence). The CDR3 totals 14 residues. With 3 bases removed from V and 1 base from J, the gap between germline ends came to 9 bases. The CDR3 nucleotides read TGTGCCACCAGCAGGCCGGGACTCCAAGAGACCCAGTACTTC. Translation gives CATSRPGLQETQYF.

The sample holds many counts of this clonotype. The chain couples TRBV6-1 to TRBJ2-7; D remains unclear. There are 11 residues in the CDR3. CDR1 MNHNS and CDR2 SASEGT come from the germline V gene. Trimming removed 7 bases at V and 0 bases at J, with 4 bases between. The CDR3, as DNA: TGTGCCAGCACGAGCTCCTACGAGCAGTACTTC. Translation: CASTSSYEQYF.

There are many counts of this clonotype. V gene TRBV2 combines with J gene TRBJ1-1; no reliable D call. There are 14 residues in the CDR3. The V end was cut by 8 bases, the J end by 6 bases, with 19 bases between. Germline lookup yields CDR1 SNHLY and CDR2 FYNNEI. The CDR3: CASLIPGSDAEAFF. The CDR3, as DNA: TGTGCCAGCTTAATCCCCGGGTCTGACGCTGAAGCTTTCTTT.

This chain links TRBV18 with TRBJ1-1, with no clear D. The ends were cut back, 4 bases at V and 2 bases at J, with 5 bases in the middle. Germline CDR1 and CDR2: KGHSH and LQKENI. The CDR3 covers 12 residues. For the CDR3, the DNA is TGTGCCAGCTCACGAGAAAACACTGAAGCTTTCTTT. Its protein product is CASSRENTEAFF. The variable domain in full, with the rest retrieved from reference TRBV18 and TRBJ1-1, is NAGVMQNPRHLVRRRGQEARLRCSPMKGHSHVYWYRQLPEEGLKFMVYLQKENIIDESGMPKERFSAEFPKEGPSILRIQQVVRGDSAAYFCASSRENTEAFFGQGTRLTVV.

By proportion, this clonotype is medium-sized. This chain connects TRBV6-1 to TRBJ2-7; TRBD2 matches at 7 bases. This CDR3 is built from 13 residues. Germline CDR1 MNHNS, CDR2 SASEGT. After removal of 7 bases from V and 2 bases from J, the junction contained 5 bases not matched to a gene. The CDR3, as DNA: TGTGCCAGCATGAAGCGGGGACCCTACGAGCAGTACTTC. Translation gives CASMKRGPYEQYF.

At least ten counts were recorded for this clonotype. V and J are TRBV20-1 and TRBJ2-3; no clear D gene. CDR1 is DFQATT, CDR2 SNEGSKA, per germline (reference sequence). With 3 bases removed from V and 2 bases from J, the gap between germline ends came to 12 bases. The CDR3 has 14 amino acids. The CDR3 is CSASRRTFTDTQYF. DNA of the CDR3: TGCAGTGCTAGTAGGCGGACCTTCACAGATACGCAGTATTTT.

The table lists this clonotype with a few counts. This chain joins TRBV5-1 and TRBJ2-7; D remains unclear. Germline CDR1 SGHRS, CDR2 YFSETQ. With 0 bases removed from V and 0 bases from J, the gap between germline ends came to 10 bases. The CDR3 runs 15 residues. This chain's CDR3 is CASSLDSPSSYEQYF. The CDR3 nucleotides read TGCGCCAGCAGCTTGGACAGTCCTAGCTCCTACGAGCAGTACTTC.

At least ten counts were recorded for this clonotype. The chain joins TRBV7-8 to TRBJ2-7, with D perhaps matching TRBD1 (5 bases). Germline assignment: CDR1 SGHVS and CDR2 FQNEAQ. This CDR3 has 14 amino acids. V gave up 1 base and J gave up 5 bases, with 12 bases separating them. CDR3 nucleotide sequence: TGTGCCAGCAGCTTAGTCGCAGGGAACAACGAGCAGTACTTC. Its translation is CASSLVAGNNEQYF. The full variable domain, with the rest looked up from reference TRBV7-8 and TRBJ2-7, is GAGVSQSPRYKVAKRGQDVALRCDPISGHVSLFWYQQALGQGPEFLTYFQNEAQLDKSGLPSDRFFAERPEGSVSTLKIQRTQQEDSAVYLCASSLVAGNNEQYFGPGTRLTVT.

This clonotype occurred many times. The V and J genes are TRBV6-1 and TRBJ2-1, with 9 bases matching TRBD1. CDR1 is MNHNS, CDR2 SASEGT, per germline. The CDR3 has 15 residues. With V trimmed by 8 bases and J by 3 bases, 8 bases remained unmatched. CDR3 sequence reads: CASGTTGGFYNEQFF. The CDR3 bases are TGTGCCAGCGGTACCACAGGGGGCTTCTACAATGAGCAGTTCTTC.

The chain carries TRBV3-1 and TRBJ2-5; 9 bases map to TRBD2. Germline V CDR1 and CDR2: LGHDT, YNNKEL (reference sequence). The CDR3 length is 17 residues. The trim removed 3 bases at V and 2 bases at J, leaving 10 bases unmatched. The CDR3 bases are TGTGCCAGCAGCCATAGAGTAGCGGGGGACCGACAAGAGACCCAGTACTTC. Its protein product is CASSHRVAGDRQETQYF.

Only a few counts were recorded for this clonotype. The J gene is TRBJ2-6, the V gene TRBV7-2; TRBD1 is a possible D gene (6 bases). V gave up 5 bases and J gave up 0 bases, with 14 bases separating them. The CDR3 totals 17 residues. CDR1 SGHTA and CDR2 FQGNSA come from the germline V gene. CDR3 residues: CASSPPTGSSGANVLTF. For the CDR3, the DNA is TGTGCCAGCAGCCCTCCGACAGGATCCTCTGGGGCCAACGTCCTGACTTTC.

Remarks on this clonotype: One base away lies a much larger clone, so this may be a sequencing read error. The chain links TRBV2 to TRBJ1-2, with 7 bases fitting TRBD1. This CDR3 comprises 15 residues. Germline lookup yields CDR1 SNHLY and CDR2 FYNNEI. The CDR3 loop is CASRAGTDANHGYTF. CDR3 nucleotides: TGTGCCAGCAGGGCAGGGACAGATGCTAACCATGGCTACACCTTC.